This TCR beta chain was sequenced for a study of shared clonotypes between healthy human individuals. Looking at the study overall: Three CD4 naive, three CD4 memory, two CD8 naive and one CD8 memory plate were used per donor.

Per the germline V gene, CDR1 is SEHNR and CDR2 is FQNEAQ (reference sequence). The CDR3 extends over 13 amino acids. V dropped 5 bases and J dropped 4 bases, with 11 bases sitting between them. Naive CD8 cells comprised CD45RO-negative, CCR7-positively selected cells, excluding terminally differentiated effector memory CD45RA+ cells. Findings and limits, study-wide: Represented diversity, genetic and exposure-history alike, was limited by few donors. Compared with memory subsets, naive subsets generally had larger estimated richness. Shared clonotypes across all four donors exceeded non-shared ones in generation probability.

Concerning this clone: The antigen is unknown.

TCRdb keeps only in-frame clones here, not all; method: immunoSEQ multiplex PCR. The profile shows about 580,000 clones, 98% of them singletons. The J gene is TRBJ2-5, the V gene TRBV7-9; D not resolved. The sample was naive CD8+ T cells sorted from blood. The receptor was derived from a man in his thirties or forties in good health. CDR3 in amino acids: CASSIGWVETQYF. For the CDR3, the DNA is TGTGCCAGCAGCATAGGATGGGTAGAGACCCAGTACTTC.